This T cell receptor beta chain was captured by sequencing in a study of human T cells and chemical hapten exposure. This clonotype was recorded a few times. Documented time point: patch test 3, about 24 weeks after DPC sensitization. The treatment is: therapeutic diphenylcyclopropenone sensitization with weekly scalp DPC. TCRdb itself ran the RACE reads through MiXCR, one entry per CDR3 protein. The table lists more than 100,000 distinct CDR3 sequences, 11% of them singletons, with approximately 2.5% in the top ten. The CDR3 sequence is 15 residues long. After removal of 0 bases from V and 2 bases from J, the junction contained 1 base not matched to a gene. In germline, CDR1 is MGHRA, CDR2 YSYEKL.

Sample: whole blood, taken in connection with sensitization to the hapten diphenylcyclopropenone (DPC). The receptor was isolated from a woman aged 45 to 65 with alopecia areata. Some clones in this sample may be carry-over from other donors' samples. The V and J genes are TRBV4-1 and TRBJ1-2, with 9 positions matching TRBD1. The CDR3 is CASSQDDRGNYGYTF. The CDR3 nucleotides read TGCGCCAGCAGCCAAGACGACAGGGGGAACTATGGCTACACCTTC.